This passage covers 27 T cell receptor beta chains from one sample sequenced in a study of T cell clones after liver transplantation. Profiling relied on immunoSEQ multiplex PCR, and the TCRdb table lists in-frame clones only, not all of them. The sample consists of tens of thousands of clones, under 85% of them appearing once. The sample in question was CD4+ T cells from blood, obtained at the 22-month timepoint. The source of these receptors is a human patient who received a liver transplant. Some of the T cells might come from the graft donor.

This clone has a handful of counts. V usage is TRBV30 and J usage is TRBJ2-7, with TRBD1 matching over 7 bases. The CDR3 spans 14 residues. CDR1 is GTSNPN and CDR2 is SVGIG in the germline V gene (reference sequence). CDR3 DNA sequence: TGTGCTGTCGGCCCCACAGGGGTTTCCTACGAGCAGTACTTC. As protein: CAVGPTGVSYEQYF.

The chain employs TRBV10-2 and TRBJ2-5; 7 bases map to TRBD1. This CDR3 has 14 amino acids. Germline V gives CDR1 WSHSY, CDR2 SAAADI. V trimming: 11 bases; J trimming: 0 bases; junction bases outside the gene matches: 9. CDR3 loop: CAAPDRRDQETQYF. For the CDR3, the DNA is TGCGCCGCCCCGGACAGGCGGGACCAAGAGACCCAGTACTTC.

V is TRBV19 and J is TRBJ2-7, with 12 bases that match TRBD2. V lost 1 base, J lost 3 bases, and 4 bases stayed unmatched. The germline V gene encodes CDR1 LNHDA and CDR2 SQIVND (reference sequence). The CDR3 covers 16 residues. Written as DNA, the CDR3 is TGTGCCAGTAGTATAGGGACTAGCGGGGATTTCTACGAGCAGTACTTC. Translating gives CASSIGTSGDFYEQYF.

The V gene is TRBV18, the J gene TRBJ1-3; 9 bases map to TRBD1. V was pared by 2 bases and J by 8 bases, with 7 bases of the junction left unmatched. The CDR3 extends over 15 amino acids. Looked up from germline, CDR1 is KGHSH and CDR2 is LQKENI. CDR3: CASSPKQGAEDTIYF. The CDR3 nucleotides read TGTGCCAGCTCACCAAAACAGGGGGCGGAAGACACCATATATTTT.

The rearrangement links TRBV19 to TRBJ1-2, with 10 nucleotides matching TRBD1. CDR1 and CDR2 (germline): LNHDA, SQIVND (reference sequence). The CDR3 runs 14 residues. V shed 7 bases and J 8 bases; nucleotides not matched to a gene: 10. The CDR3 reads CASTGQGESKGYTF. DNA for the CDR3: TGTGCCAGTACTGGACAGGGGGAAAGTAAGGGCTACACCTTC.

The chain carries TRBV20-1 and TRBJ1-1; possibly TRBD1 for D (5 bases). The V end was cut by 3 bases, the J end by 8 bases, with 10 bases between. Germline loops: CDR1 DFQATT, CDR2 SNEGSKA (reference sequence). CDR3 length: 11 amino acids. CDR3 coding DNA: TGCAGTGCTAGTCAAGGGACCGAAGCTTTCTTT. Amino acids: CSASQGTEAFF.

The rearrangement links TRBV27 to TRBJ1-6, with 9 positions matching TRBD1. V lost 5 bases, J lost 8 bases, and 10 bases stayed unmatched. Germline CDR1 is MNHEY and CDR2 is SMNVEV (reference sequence). The CDR3 covers 16 residues. DNA of the CDR3: TGTGCCAGCAGTCCCCTAGCGGGACAGGGTTATTCACCCCTCCACTTT. Translated: CASSPLAGQGYSPLHF.

This chain connects TRBV10-3 to TRBJ2-7; D may be TRBD1 or TRBD2 (5 bases each). V was trimmed by 6 bases and J by 6 bases, leaving 18 bases between them. Germline loops: CDR1 ENHRY, CDR2 SYGVKD. CDR3 length equals 14 residues. The CDR3 loop reads CAIRARDPAGEQYF. The CDR3 DNA reads as TGTGCCATCAGGGCCCGGGACCCCGCAGGCGAGCAGTACTTC.

The chain is built from TRBV9 and TRBJ1-3, with D perhaps TRBD1 (6 bases). The length of the CDR3 is 15 residues. V lost 2 bases and J lost 0, with 9 bases in between. Germline loops: CDR1 SGDLS, CDR2 YYNGEE. This CDR3 is CASSVLDSSGNTIYF. In DNA form, the CDR3 reads TGTGCCAGCAGCGTCTTGGACAGCTCTGGAAACACCATATATTTT.

The V gene is TRBV6-6, the J gene TRBJ2-7, with 12 positions matching TRBD1. V dropped 6 bases and J dropped 7; count of bases not matched to a gene: 7. The CDR3 extends over 14 amino acids. CDR1 MNHNY and CDR2 SVGAGI come from the germline V gene (reference sequence). The CDR3 reads CASSPGQGAREQYF. For the CDR3, the DNA is TGTGCCAGCAGCCCGGGACAGGGGGCGCGGGAGCAGTACTTC.

V is TRBV6-1 and J is TRBJ2-7; the match to TRBD1 covers 9 bases. Germline CDR1 MNHNS, CDR2 SASEGT. This CDR3 region has 13 residues. V lost 5 bases to trimming and J lost 4 bases; unmatched junction nucleotides: 3. CDR3 coding DNA: TGTGCCAGCAGTAGGGACAGGGCTTACGAGCAGTACTTC. As protein: CASSRDRAYEQYF.

J is TRBJ2-7 and V is TRBV19; D possibly corresponds to TRBD2 (5 bases). Trimming removed 4 bases from V and 2 bases from J, with 12 bases in between. CDR1 is LNHDA, CDR2 SQIVND, per germline (reference sequence). The CDR3 totals 14 residues. CDR3 region: CASSRTSDAYEQYF. CDR3 bases: TGTGCCAGTAGTAGGACTTCAGACGCCTACGAGCAGTACTTC.

The chain links TRBV6-1 to TRBJ1-4, with D hard to call. The CDR3 is 16 amino acids. Per the germline V gene, CDR1 is MNHNS and CDR2 is SASEGT. The V end was cut by 4 bases, the J end by 4 bases, with 16 bases between. The DNA of the CDR3 is TGTGCCAGCAGTGCCTACGCGACGGGAAGTAATGAAAAACTGTTTTTT. Translated, it gives CASSAYATGSNEKLFF.

This chain joins TRBV7-9 and TRBJ1-5; D possibly corresponds to TRBD1 (5 bases). The length of the CDR3 is 15 residues. Trimming removed 5 bases from V and 4 bases from J, with 15 bases in between. Germline V gene data show CDR1 as SEHNR and CDR2 as FQNEAQ (reference sequence). The CDR3 spells CASSIDSGGNQPQHF. The CDR3 DNA follows: TGTGCCAGCAGCATAGACAGCGGGGGAAATCAGCCCCAGCATTTT.

In this sample, this clone turned up many times. V is TRBV2 and J is TRBJ1-4; D is possibly TRBD1 (5 bases). Per germline, CDR1 SNHLY and CDR2 FYNNEI. This CDR3 has 14 residues. Trimming cost V 1 base and J 2 bases, with 5 bases left between them. This CDR3 is CASSEGGTNEKLFF. In nucleotides, the CDR3 is TGTGCCAGCAGTGAAGGGGGGACTAATGAAAAACTGTTTTTT.

There are a few counts of this clone. This sequence joins TRBV7-9 and TRBJ2-1; D possibly corresponds to TRBD2 (5 bases). From germline, CDR1 is SEHNR and CDR2 FQNEAQ (reference sequence). V lost 6 bases to trimming and J lost 3 bases, with 9 bases between them. The length of the CDR3 is 13 residues. CDR3 nucleotides: TGTGCCAGCAGAGGAGAGGGCTACAATGAGCAGTTCTTC. Its protein is CASRGEGYNEQFF.

J is TRBJ2-4 and V is TRBV7-2; D gene ambiguous. The CDR3 runs to 14 residues. V was pared by 2 bases and J by 0 bases, with 5 bases between. The germline V gene encodes CDR1 SGHTA and CDR2 FQGNSA. CDR3 sequence (DNA): TGTGCCAGCAGCTTAAATCCAGCCAAAAACATTCAGTACTTC. Translation gives CASSLNPAKNIQYF.

The chain combines TRBV6-5 with TRBJ1-2, with 8 nucleotides matching TRBD1. The germline gives CDR1 MNHEY, CDR2 SVGAGI. The CDR3 extends over 15 amino acids. Trimming removed 4 bases from V and 8 bases from J; junction bases left unmatched: 12. As DNA, the CDR3 is TGTGCCAGCAGTTTTGCCTCCCGACGACAGGGGGGCTACACCTTC. Its protein is CASSFASRRQGGYTF.

The rearrangement joins TRBV6-1 to TRBJ2-7; TRBD2 might be the D (5 bases). The V end lost 6 bases, the J end lost 0 bases, and 12 bases lay between the germline ends. The germline V gene has CDR1 MNHNS and CDR2 SASEGT. The CDR3 loop spans 14 amino acids. The DNA of the CDR3 is TGTGCCAGCAGCGTAGACCGGGGCTCCTACGAGCAGTACTTC. It specifies CASSVDRGSYEQYF.

With respect to this clone: Other DNA sequences in the same sample also yield this CDR3. V is TRBV5-1 and J is TRBJ2-1; 7 bases agree with TRBD1. Unmatched junction bases numbered 0, after V lost 0 bases and J lost 0 bases. The CDR3 consists of 15 residues. Germline V gives CDR1 SGHRS, CDR2 YFSETQ. CDR3 sequence (DNA): TGCGCCAGCAGCTTGGAGGGGGCCTCCTACAATGAGCAGTTCTTC. This codes for CASSLEGASYNEQFF.

This chain links TRBV19 with TRBJ1-3; D gene ambiguous. V was pared by 2 bases and J by 0 bases, with 11 bases between. Germline V gene data show CDR1 as LNHDA and CDR2 as SQIVND (reference sequence). The CDR3 is made up of 16 amino acids. In DNA form, the CDR3 reads TGTGCCAGTAGTATAAAGTACAGCTACTCTGGAAACACCATATATTTT. This translates into CASSIKYSYSGNTIYF. The full variable domain, rest sourced from reference TRBV19 and TRBJ1-3, is DGGITQSPKYLFRKEGQNVTLSCEQNLNHDAMYWYRQDPGQGLRLIYYSQIVNDFQKGDIAEGYSVSREKKESFPLTVTSAQKNPTAFYLCASSIKYSYSGNTIYFGEGSWLTVV.

This clone has only one observation. The rearrangement uses TRBV5-5 and TRBJ2-7; D is tentatively TRBD1 or TRBD2 (5 bases each). V was clipped by 3 bases and J by 7 bases, with 14 bases between them. The CDR3 loop spans 13 amino acids. Germline loops: CDR1 SGHKS, CDR2 YYEKEE (reference sequence). DNA of the CDR3: TGTGCCAGCAGCTCCTACCATGAGGGGGAGCAGTACTTC. Its translation: CASSSYHEGEQYF.

V is TRBV7-2 and J is TRBJ1-2; possibly TRBD1 for D (6 bases). V shed 4 bases and J shed 10 bases, with 16 bases lying between them. The V gene's germline CDR1 is SGHTA and CDR2 FQGNSA. CDR3 length equals 13 residues. CDR3 nucleotides: TGTGCCAGCAGCTCAAACGGACAGTCAGACTACACCTTC. This sequence encodes CASSSNGQSDYTF.

This clone was detected only a few times. The rearrangement joins TRBV30 to TRBJ1-2, with TRBD1 matching 7 bases. This CDR3 is 14 amino acids long. Trimming took 2 bases from V and 5 from J; bases not matched to a gene: 8. Germline CDR1 reads GTSNPN; CDR2 reads SVGIG (reference sequence). CDR3 bases: TGTGCCTGGAGTCGCAACAGGGGAGGTTATGGCTACACCTTC. It specifies CAWSRNRGGYGYTF. Supplemented by reference TRBV30 and TRBJ1-2, the full variable domain reads SQTIHQWPATLVQPVGSPLSLECTVEGTSNPNLYWYRQAAGRGLQLLFYSVGIGQISSEVPQNLSASRPQDRQFILSSKKLLLSDSGFYLCAWSRNRGGYGYTFGSGTRLTVV.

This clone has only one observation. The chain employs TRBV30 and TRBJ1-2; D is possibly TRBD1 (5 bases). The ends were cut back, 2 bases at V and 4 bases at J, with 14 bases in the middle. The germline gives CDR1 GTSNPN, CDR2 SVGIG (reference sequence). The length of the CDR3 is 14 residues. CDR3 sequence (DNA): TGTGCCTGGAGTAGGACGGGGGGGAGCTATGGCTACACCTTC. The encoded protein is CAWSRTGGSYGYTF.

The rearrangement uses TRBV19 and TRBJ1-2; D is uncertain. This CDR3 comprises 13 residues. In germline, CDR1 is LNHDA, CDR2 SQIVND (reference sequence). Deletions cut 5 bases from V and 8 bases from J, with 15 bases between. The CDR3 loop is CASSQSEGLGYTF. CDR3 in DNA: TGTGCCAGTAGTCAAAGCGAAGGGCTGGGCTACACCTTC.

V and J are TRBV7-2 and TRBJ2-3; D tentatively reads TRBD1 or TRBD2 (5 bases each). Trimming removed 3 bases at V and 5 bases at J, with 15 bases between. Germline CDR1 reads SGHTA; CDR2 reads FQGNSA. The CDR3 contains 15 residues. The CDR3 DNA follows: TGTGCCAGCAGCTTTTTCCAGGGAGTAGGAGATACGCAGTATTTT. This encodes CASSFFQGVGDTQYF.